One T cell receptor (beta chain) is described in this entry. Participant ages covered roughly 18 to 89 years across around 22 US areas. Which cohort a participant joined came from the clinical history participants gave. These data are taken from a study of blood T cell repertoires in COVID-19. Clones were read by immunoSEQ multiplex PCR, and TCRdb kept only the in-frame ones, dropping some. The profile shows fewer than 300,000 clones, 80% to 90% of them singletons. This CDR3 region has 16 residues. V dropped 1 base and J dropped 4 bases, with 11 bases sitting between them. CDR1 and CDR2 (germline): SGHNT, YENEEA.

This rearrangement joins TRBV11-3 to TRBJ1-6, with a tentative D call TRBD1 (5 bases). Material: PBMCs or T cells enriched from blood (not recorded which). This receptor was identified in a man aged 18 to 29 who had recovered from COVID-19. Written as DNA, the CDR3 is TGTGCCAGCAGCTTAGCCGACAGCATTTATAATTCACCCCTCCACTTT. It translates to CASSLADSIYNSPLHF.